Below are 6 T cell receptor beta chains sequenced from a single sample in a study of response to subunit inactivated influenza vaccine. MiXCR, run by TCRdb on the RT-PCR reads, gives a single entry per CDR3 protein. The repertoire has about 620,000 distinct CDR3 sequences, 10% to 15% of them found once; the top ten carry roughly 10%. The sequenced sample was PBMCs from blood, obtained on the day of vaccination. These receptors were obtained from a man over 45 who received an inactivated influenza vaccine.

This clonotype has at least ten counts. The chain joins TRBV12-3 or TRBV12-4 to TRBJ2-7; the D gene is possibly TRBD2 (5 bases). The CDR3 contains 12 residues. V dropped 6 bases and J dropped 4 bases, with 10 bases sitting between them. In nucleotides, the CDR3 is TGTGCCAGCAGCCCGGACTTGTACGAGCAGTACTTC. It specifies CASSPDLYEQYF.

In its sample, this clonotype was seen a few times. This sequence joins TRBV11-1 and TRBJ2-3; 15 bases map to TRBD2. The CDR3 length is 20 residues. The germline gives CDR1 SGHAT, CDR2 FQDESV (reference sequence). V shed 5 bases and J 4 bases; nucleotides not matched to a gene: 16. This CDR3 reads CASSLPGLAGGRYDPDTQYF. The CDR3, as DNA: TGTGCCAGCAGCCTCCCCGGACTAGCGGGGGGGAGATACGACCCAGATACGCAGTATTTT.

This rearrangement joins TRBV9 to TRBJ2-7; the match to TRBD1 covers 11 bases. Germline V CDR1 and CDR2: SGDLS, YYNGEE. CDR3 length equals 12 residues. With V trimmed by 7 bases and J by 6 bases, 3 bases remained unmatched. The CDR3 DNA reads as TGTGCCAGCGGGACAGGGGGTCTCGAGCAGTACTTC. This gives the protein CASGTGGLEQYF. The full variable domain, with the rest looked up from reference TRBV9 and TRBJ2-7, is DSGVTQTPKHLITATGQRVTLRCSPRSGDLSVYWYQQSLDQGLQFLIQYYNGEERAKGNILERFSAQQFPDLHSELNLSSLELGDSALYFCASGTGGLEQYFGPGTRLTVT.

The chain is built from TRBV7-2 and TRBJ2-5, with D perhaps matching TRBD2 (5 bases). Germline V gene data show CDR1 as SGHTA and CDR2 as FQGNSA. This CDR3 is 15 amino acids long. Trimming left V 1 base short and J 5 bases short, with 14 bases between. Written as DNA, the CDR3 is TGTGCCAGCAGCTTAGATCTAGCTATGTGGGAGACCCAGTACTTC. As protein: CASSLDLAMWETQYF.

This clonotype came up a few times. V gene TRBV21-1 combines with J gene TRBJ2-7. TRBV21-1 counts as a pseudogene. The CDR3 runs 14 residues. Here the CDR3 DNA reads TGTGCCAGCAGCAAAGAGGAGAGTACCTACGAGCAGTACTTC. Translated, it gives CASSKEESTYEQYF.

The rearrangement uses TRBV5-1 and TRBJ2-1, with 9 bases fitting TRBD1. The CDR3 is 14 residues long. Germline V gives CDR1 SGHRS, CDR2 YFSETQ. Losses at the gene ends were 4 bases for V and 5 bases for J; bases not matched to a gene: 4. The CDR3 loop is CASSRQGEDNEQFF. Written as DNA, the CDR3 is TGCGCCAGCAGCAGACAGGGGGAGGACAATGAGCAGTTCTTC.